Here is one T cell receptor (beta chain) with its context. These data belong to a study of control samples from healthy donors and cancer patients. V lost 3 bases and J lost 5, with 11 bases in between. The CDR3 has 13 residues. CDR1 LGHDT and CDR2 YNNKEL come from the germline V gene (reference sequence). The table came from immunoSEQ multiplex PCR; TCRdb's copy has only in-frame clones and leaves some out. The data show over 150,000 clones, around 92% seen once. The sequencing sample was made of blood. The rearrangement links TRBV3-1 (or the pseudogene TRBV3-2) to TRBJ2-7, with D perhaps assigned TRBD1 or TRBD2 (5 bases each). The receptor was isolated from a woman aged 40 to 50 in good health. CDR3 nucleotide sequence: TGTGCCAGCAGCCAGGGGGTTGTGAACGAGCAGTACTTC. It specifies CASSQGVVNEQYF.